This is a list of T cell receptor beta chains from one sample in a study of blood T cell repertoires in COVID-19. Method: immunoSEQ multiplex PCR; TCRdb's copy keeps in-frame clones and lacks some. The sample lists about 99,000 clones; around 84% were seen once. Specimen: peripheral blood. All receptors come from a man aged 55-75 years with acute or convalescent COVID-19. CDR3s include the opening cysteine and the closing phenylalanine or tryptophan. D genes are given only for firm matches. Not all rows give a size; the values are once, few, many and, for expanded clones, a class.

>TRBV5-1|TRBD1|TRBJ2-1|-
CASSLLGGTGVEQFF
TGCGCCAGCAGCTTGCTAGGCGGGACAGGGGTTGAGCAGTTCTTC
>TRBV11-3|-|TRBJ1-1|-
CASSPGSIADKAFF
TGTGCCAGCAGCCCGGGGTCTATTGCTGATAAAGCTTTCTTT
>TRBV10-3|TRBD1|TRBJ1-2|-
CAISPGTGESWGYTF
TGTGCCATCAGTCCCGGGACAGGGGAATCCTGGGGCTACACCTTC
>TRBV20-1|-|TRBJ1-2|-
CSASAGGAGYTF
TGCAGTGCTAGTGCCGGGGGAGCTGGCTACACCTTC
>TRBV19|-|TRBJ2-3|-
CASTNLRGYGTDTQYF
TGTGCCAGTACCAACTTACGGGGATACGGAACAGATACGCAGTATTTT
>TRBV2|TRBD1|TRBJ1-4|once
CASTRQGPNEKLFF
TGTGCCAGCACTCGACAGGGACCTAATGAAAAACTGTTTTTT
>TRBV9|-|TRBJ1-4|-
CASSPVGRINEKLFF
TGTGCCAGCAGCCCAGTGGGCAGGATTAATGAAAAACTGTTTTTT
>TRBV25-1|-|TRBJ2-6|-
CASSKGVSGANVLTF
TGTGCCAGCAGTAAGGGGGTCTCTGGGGCCAACGTCCTGACTTTC
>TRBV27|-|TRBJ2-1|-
CASSQTGVEIYNEQFF
TGTGCCAGCAGTCAAACGGGAGTTGAAATCTACAATGAGCAGTTCTTC
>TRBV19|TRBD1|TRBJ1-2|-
CASSMVRGLYGYTF
TGTGCCAGTAGTATGGTTAGGGGGCTCTATGGCTACACCTTC
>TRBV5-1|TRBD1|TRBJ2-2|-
CASTPDRGHGGTGELFF
TGCGCCAGCACACCGGACAGGGGTCACGGAGGCACCGGGGAGCTGTTTTTT
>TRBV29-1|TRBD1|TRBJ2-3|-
CSGRDREMNTQYF
TGCAGCGGTCGGGACAGGGAGATGAATACGCAGTATTTT
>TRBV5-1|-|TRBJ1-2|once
CASSLPDRRGYTF
TGCGCCAGCAGCCTACCGGACAGACGAGGCTACACCTTC